Presented here are 9 T cell receptor beta chains from one specimen sequenced in a study of CD8 T cells in ankylosing spondylitis. General observations from the study: Ankylosing spondylitis blood appeared to carry a characteristic TCR beta motif of roughly eight highly homologous variants.

A single record per CDR3 protein comes from TCRdb applying MiXCR to the 5' RACE reads. The top ten hold 1% of the sample, which has roughly 440,000 distinct CDR3 sequences, approximately 17% seen once. No antigens are known for them. Source material: blood, either unsorted or a sorted T cell fraction (not recorded which). These receptors were taken from a male donor with ankylosing spondylitis.

The chain joins TRBV25-1 to TRBJ1-6, with D unclear. Per germline, CDR1 MGHDK and CDR2 SYGVNS. The CDR3 totals 15 residues. The ends were cut back, 7 bases at V and 9 bases at J, with 19 bases in the middle. CDR3 nucleotide sequence: TGTGCCAGCATCCCGCAGGTGGGCTGGGGTTCACCCCTCCACTTT. It encodes CASIPQVGWGSPLHF. Full variable domain (outside the CDR3, taken from reference TRBV25-1 and TRBJ1-6): EADIYQTPRYLVIGTGKKITLECSQTMGHDKMYWYQQDPGMELHLIHYSYGVNSTEKGDLSSESTVSRIRTEHFPLTLESARPSHTSQYLCASIPQVGWGSPLHFGNGTRLTVT.

The CDR3 region is CSVLTGEIQETQYF. The CDR3 nucleotides read TGCAGCGTTTTGACGGGGGAGATACAAGAGACCCAGTACTTC. The chain combines TRBV29-1 with TRBJ2-5, with D tentatively TRBD2 (6 bases). This CDR3 region has 14 residues. V lost 5 bases, J lost 2 bases, and 15 bases lay in between. CDR1 SQVTM and CDR2 ANQGSEA come from the germline V gene.

The chain couples TRBV7-2 to TRBJ2-1; 10 nucleotides agree with TRBD1. There are 16 residues in the CDR3. The V and J ends lost 10 bases and 5 bases, in that order; junction bases with no gene match: 14. From germline, CDR1 is SGHTA and CDR2 FQGNSA. Here the CDR3 reads CATGTGAEVGDNEQFF. The DNA of the CDR3 is TGTGCCACAGGGACAGGGGCGGAGGTCGGCGACAATGAGCAGTTCTTC.

This clonotype was detected a few times. The gene calls are TRBV5-6 and TRBJ1-5; D is unclear. V was shortened by 3 bases and J by 3 bases, with 13 bases between the two germline ends. Germline V gives CDR1 SGHDT, CDR2 YYEEEE. The CDR3 contains 15 residues. CDR3 residues: CASSSSAGVNQPQHF. CDR3 nucleotides: TGTGCCAGCAGCTCGTCTGCCGGGGTCAATCAGCCCCAGCATTTT.

The CDR3 protein is CASSQGASGRTYNEQFF. Here the CDR3 DNA reads TGCGCCAGCAGCCAAGGGGCAAGCGGGAGGACTTACAATGAGCAGTTCTTC. The chain uses TRBV4-3 and TRBJ2-1; 9 nucleotides line up with TRBD2. Losses at the gene ends were 1 base for V and 4 bases for J; bases not matched to a gene: 8. CDR3 length equals 17 residues. Looked up from germline, CDR1 is LGHNA and CDR2 is YSLEER.

This clonotype was recorded many times. The chain employs TRBV6-1 and TRBJ2-1; 7 bases align to TRBD2. Germline trimming cut 8 bases from V and 6 bases from J; bases unmatched to any gene: 10. Germline assignment: CDR1 MNHNS and CDR2 SASEGT. This CDR3 has 14 amino acids. CDR3: CASGSAGRLNEQFF. Here the CDR3 DNA reads TGTGCCAGCGGGTCCGCCGGGAGGCTCAATGAGCAGTTCTTC.

The chain carries TRBV5-1 and TRBJ1-2; D possibly corresponds to TRBD1 (5 bases). The CDR3 contains 14 residues. V lost 3 bases to trimming and J lost 8 bases, with 17 bases between them. Per germline, CDR1 SGHRS and CDR2 YFSETQ. The chain's CDR3 is CASSSQPGAGGYTF. CDR3 nucleotide sequence: TGCGCCAGCAGCTCCCAACCCGGGGCGGGGGGCTACACCTTC.

This clonotype was counted ten times or more. V and J are TRBV5-1 and TRBJ2-3; D unclear. The germline V and J ends were trimmed by 1 base and 6 bases, with 6 bases remaining between them. This CDR3 comprises 12 residues. Germline-derived CDR1 and CDR2 are SGHRS and YFSETQ. The CDR3: CASSLWGDTQYF. CDR3 nucleotides: TGCGCCAGCAGCTTGTGGGGTGATACGCAGTATTTT. The whole variable domain, remainder taken from reference TRBV5-1 and TRBJ2-3, is KAGVTQTPRYLIKTRGQQVTLSCSPISGHRSVSWYQQTPGQGLQFLFEYFSETQRNKGNFPGRFSGRQFSNSRSEMNVSTLELGDSALYLCASSLWGDTQYFGPGTRLTVL.

This clonotype was recorded a few times. The J gene is TRBJ2-3, the V gene TRBV20-1; TRBD2 might be the D (6 bases). Trimming removed 6 bases at V and 0 bases at J, with 25 bases between. Germline V gene sequence: CDR1 DFQATT, CDR2 SNEGSKA (reference sequence). There are 18 residues in the CDR3. The CDR3 loop reads CSAPGQRGGSSSTDTQYF. In DNA, the CDR3 is TGCAGTGCCCCGGGTCAACGGGGAGGATCTTCTAGCACAGATACGCAGTATTTT.